The clone carrying this TCR beta chain was seen just once. This CDR3 is 15 amino acids long. The germline V gene has CDR1 LNHDA and CDR2 SQIVND (reference sequence). V lost 3 bases and J 3 bases, leaving 14 bases between the germline ends. The repertoire was sequenced with immunoSEQ multiplex PCR; TCRdb's copy has only in-frame clones and lacks some. The sample contains about 250,000 clones, nearly 90% of which appear only once. The sample is drawn from a study of blood T cell repertoires in COVID-19. Study-wide context: Whether acute or convalescent, the COVID-19 samples came from the United States, Italy and Spain. From T cells, B-cell-depleted T cells, or PBMCs came the material, which was cDNA or gDNA.

Seattle researchers signed up patients amid active infection and tracked them longitudinally. V gene TRBV19 combines with J gene TRBJ1-2; tentative D call: TRBD1 (6 bases). The sequence derives from a woman aged 55-69 years with COVID-19, enrolled during active disease. The sequenced sample was peripheral blood. The CDR3 loop is CASSIRQGNHYGYTF. The CDR3 DNA sequence: TGTGCCAGTAGTATCCGCCAGGGGAATCACTATGGCTACACCTTC.